This T cell receptor beta chain emerged from a study of control samples from healthy donors and cancer patients. Profiled with immunoSEQ multiplex PCR; TCRdb holds only in-frame clones, not every one. The sample includes 40,000 to 55,000 clones, around 93% of them seen just once. The ends were cut back, 6 bases at V and 3 bases at J, with 6 bases in the middle. CDR3 size: 11 residues. Germline V gene data show CDR1 as MDHEN and CDR2 as SYDVKM. The sequence was obtained from a woman aged 40-49 years with head and neck cancer. Sequencing input: PBMCs. The chain employs TRBV28 and TRBJ2-7; no firm D call. CDR3 bases: TGTGCCAGCAGCCTTAACTACGAGCAGTACTTC. Its translation is CASSLNYEQYF.